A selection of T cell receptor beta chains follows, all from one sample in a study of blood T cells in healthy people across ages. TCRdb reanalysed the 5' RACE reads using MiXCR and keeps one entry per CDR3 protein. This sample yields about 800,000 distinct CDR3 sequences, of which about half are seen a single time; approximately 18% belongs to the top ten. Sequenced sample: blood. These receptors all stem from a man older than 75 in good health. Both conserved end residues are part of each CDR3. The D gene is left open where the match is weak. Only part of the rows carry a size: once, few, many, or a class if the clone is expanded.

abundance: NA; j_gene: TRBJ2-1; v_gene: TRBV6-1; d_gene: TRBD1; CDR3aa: CASSEGGQAYEQFF; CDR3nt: TGTGCCAGCAGTGAAGGGGGACAGGCCTACGAGCAGTTCTTC
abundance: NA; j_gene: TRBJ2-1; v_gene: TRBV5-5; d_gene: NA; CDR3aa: CASSLRFFRNSYNEQFF; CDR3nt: TGTGCCAGCAGCTTGCGCTTTTTTAGAAACTCCTACAATGAGCAGTTCTTC
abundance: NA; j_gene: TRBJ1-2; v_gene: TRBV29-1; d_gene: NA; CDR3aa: CSASPNPNYGYTF; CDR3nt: TGCAGCGCTTCACCAAATCCTAACTATGGCTACACCTTC
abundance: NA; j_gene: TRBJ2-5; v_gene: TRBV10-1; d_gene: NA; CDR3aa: CASSESYAETQYF; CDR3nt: TGCGCCAGCAGTGAGTCCTACGCGGAGACCCAGTACTTC
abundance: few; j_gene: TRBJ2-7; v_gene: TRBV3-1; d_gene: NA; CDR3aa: CASSEDYHYEQYF; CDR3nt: TGTGCCAGCAGCGAGGACTACCACTACGAGCAGTACTTC
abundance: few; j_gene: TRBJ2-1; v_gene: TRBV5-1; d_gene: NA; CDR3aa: CASSLSGESYNEQFF; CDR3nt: TGCGCCAGCAGCTTGTCAGGGGAATCTTACAATGAGCAGTTCTTC
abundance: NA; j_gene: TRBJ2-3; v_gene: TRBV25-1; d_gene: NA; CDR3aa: CASSFSRASTDTQYF; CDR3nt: TGTGCCAGCAGTTTCTCTAGGGCTAGCACAGATACGCAGTATTTT
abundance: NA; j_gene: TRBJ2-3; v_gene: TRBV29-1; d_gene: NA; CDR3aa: CSGEEGDTQYF; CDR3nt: TGCAGCGGTGAAGAGGGGGATACGCAGTATTTT
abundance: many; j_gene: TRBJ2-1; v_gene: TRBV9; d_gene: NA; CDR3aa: CASSVVGGHEQFF; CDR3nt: TGTGCCAGCAGCGTAGTAGGGGGGCATGAGCAGTTCTTC
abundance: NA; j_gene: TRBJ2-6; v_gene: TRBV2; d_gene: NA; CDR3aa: CASSVVSGANVLTF; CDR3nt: TGTGCCAGCAGTGTCGTCTCTGGGGCCAACGTCCTGACTTTC
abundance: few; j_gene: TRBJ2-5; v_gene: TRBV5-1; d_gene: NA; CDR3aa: CASSLLQGPQETQYF; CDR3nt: TGCGCCAGCAGCTTGCTCCAGGGCCCTCAAGAGACCCAGTACTTC
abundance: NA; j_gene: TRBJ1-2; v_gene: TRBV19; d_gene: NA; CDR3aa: CASSAAVALNYGYTF; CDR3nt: TGTGCCAGTAGTGCTGCAGTCGCCCTTAACTATGGCTACACCTTC
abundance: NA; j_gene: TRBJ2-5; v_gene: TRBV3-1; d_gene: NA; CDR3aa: CASRTARGTQYF; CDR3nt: TGTGCCAGCAGGACGGCACGGGGGACCCAGTACTTC
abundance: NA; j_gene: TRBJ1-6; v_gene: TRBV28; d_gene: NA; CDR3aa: CASSVLGVSPLHF; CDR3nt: TGTGCCAGCAGTGTATTGGGGGTGTCACCCCTCCACTTT
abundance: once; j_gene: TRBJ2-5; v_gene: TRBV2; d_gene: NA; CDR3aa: CASSVSGSAETQYF; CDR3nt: TGTGCCAGCAGTGTGTCGGGATCCGCGGAGACCCAGTACTTC
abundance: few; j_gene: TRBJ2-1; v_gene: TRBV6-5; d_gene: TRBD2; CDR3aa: CASALAGYGEQFF; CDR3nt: TGTGCCAGCGCCCTAGCGGGGTACGGTGAGCAGTTCTTC
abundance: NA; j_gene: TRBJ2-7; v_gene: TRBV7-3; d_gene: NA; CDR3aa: CASSMDRLYEQYF; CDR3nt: TGTGCCAGCAGCATGGACAGACTCTACGAGCAGTACTTC
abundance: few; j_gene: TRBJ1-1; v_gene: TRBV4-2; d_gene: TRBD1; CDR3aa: CASSQPTGMNTEAFF; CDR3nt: TGTGCCAGCAGCCAGCCGACAGGGATGAACACTGAAGCTTTCTTT
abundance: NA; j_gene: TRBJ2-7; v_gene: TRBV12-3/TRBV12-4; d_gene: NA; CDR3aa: CASSRTSGTSYEQYF; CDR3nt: TGTGCCAGCAGTCGGACCAGCGGAACCTCCTACGAGCAGTACTTC
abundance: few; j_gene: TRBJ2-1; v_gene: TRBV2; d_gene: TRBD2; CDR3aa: CASSELAGNYNEQFF; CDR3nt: TGTGCCAGCAGCGAACTAGCGGGGAATTACAATGAGCAGTTCTTC
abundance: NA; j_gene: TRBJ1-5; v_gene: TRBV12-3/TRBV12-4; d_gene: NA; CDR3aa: CASSITGGSGNQPRHF; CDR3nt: TGTGCCAGCAGCATCACGGGAGGGTCGGGCAATCAGCCCCGGCATTTT
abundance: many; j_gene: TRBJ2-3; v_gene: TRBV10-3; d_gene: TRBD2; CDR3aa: CANRPAGETDTQYF; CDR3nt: TGTGCCAACCGCCCTGCGGGAGAGACAGATACGCAGTATTTT
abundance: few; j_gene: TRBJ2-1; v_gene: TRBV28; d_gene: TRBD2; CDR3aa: CASSYGTSGFF; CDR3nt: TGTGCCAGCAGCTACGGGACTAGCGGGTTCTTC
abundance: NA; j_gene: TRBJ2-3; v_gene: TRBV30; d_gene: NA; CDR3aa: CAWSPLGLDTQYF; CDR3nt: TGTGCCTGGAGTCCCCTCGGGCTAGATACGCAGTATTTT
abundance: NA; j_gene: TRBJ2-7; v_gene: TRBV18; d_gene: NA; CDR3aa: CASSPDNEQYF; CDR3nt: TGTGCCAGCTCACCAGACAACGAGCAGTACTTC
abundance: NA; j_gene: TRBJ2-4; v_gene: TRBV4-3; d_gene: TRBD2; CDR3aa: CASSQDHSGTMLNEQYF; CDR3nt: TGCGCCAGCAGCCAAGATCATTCAGGGACTATGCTCAATGAGCAGTACTTC
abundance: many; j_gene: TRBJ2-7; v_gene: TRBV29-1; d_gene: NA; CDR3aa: CSVERAGSSYEQYF; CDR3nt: TGCAGCGTTGAAAGAGCGGGTAGCTCCTACGAGCAGTACTTC
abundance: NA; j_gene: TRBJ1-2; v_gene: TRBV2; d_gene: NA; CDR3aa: CASGFQGYGYTF; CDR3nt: TGTGCCAGTGGATTTCAGGGGTATGGCTACACCTTC
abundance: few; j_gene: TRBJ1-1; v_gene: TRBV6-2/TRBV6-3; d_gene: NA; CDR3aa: CASSVLQSNTEAFF; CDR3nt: TGTGCCAGCAGTGTACTCCAGTCGAACACTGAAGCTTTCTTT
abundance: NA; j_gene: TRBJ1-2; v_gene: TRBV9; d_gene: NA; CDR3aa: CASSVEDNRREGYTF; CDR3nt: TGTGCCAGCAGCGTAGAGGACAACCGCCGGGAAGGCTACACCTTC
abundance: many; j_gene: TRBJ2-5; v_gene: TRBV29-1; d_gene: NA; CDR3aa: CSVEIRAQEETQYF; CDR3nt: TGCAGCGTTGAGATTAGGGCGCAGGAAGAGACCCAGTACTTC
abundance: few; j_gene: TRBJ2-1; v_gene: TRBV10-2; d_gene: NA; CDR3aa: CASTHLDEQFF; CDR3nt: TGCGCCAGCACTCACTTAGATGAGCAGTTCTTC
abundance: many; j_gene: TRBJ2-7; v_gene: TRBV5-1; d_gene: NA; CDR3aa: CASSWGDSYEQYF; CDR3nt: TGCGCCAGCAGCTGGGGGGATTCCTACGAGCAGTACTTC
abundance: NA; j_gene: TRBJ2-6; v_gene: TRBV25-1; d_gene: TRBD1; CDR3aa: CASSKRTGGANVLTF; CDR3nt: TGTGCCAGCAGCAAAAGGACAGGTGGGGCCAACGTCCTGACTTTC
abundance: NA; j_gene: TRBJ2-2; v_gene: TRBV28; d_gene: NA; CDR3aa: CASTEPHQGGTGELFF; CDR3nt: TGTGCCAGCACCGAACCACACCAGGGCGGAACCGGGGAGCTGTTTTTT
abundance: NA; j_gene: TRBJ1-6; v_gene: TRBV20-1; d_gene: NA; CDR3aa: CSARGGGRSPLHF; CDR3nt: TGCAGTGCTAGAGGCGGAGGCAGATCACCCCTCCACTTT
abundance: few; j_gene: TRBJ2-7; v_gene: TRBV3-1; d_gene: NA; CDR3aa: CASSQRSQPYEQYF; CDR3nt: TGTGCCAGCAGCCAAAGGTCTCAGCCCTACGAGCAGTACTTC
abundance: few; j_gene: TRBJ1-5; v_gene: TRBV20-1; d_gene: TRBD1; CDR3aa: CSASGGTGENQPQHF; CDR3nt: TGCAGTGCTAGCGGAGGGACAGGGGAAAATCAGCCCCAGCATTTT
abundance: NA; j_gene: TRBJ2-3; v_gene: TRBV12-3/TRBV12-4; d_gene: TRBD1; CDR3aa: CASSSRDRERGTQYF; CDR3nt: TGTGCCAGCAGTTCCCGGGACAGGGAAAGGGGTACGCAGTATTTT
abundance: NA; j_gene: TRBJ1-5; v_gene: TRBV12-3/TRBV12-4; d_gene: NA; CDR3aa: CASSLAVRGNQPQHF; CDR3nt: TGTGCCAGCAGTTTAGCGGTACGGGGCAATCAGCCCCAGCATTTT
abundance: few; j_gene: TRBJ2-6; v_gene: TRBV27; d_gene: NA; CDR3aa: CASSYTGSGANVLTF; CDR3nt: TGTGCCAGCAGTTATACTGGATCTGGCGCCAACGTCCTGACTTTC
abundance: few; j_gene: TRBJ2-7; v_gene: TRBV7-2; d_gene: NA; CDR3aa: CASSLADTKTYEQYF; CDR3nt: TGTGCCAGCAGCTTAGCCGACACCAAAACCTACGAGCAGTACTTC
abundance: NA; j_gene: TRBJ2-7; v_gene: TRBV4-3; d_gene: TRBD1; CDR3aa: CASSQTGGGEQYF; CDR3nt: TGCGCCAGCAGCCAAACAGGGGGCGGGGAGCAGTACTTC
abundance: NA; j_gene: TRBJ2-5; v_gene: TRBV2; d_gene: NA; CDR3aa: CASIPGLHEKTQYF; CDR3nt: TGTGCCAGCATCCCCGGGCTACATGAGAAGACCCAGTACTTC
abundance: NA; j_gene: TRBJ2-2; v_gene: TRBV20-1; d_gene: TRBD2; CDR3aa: CSAGTMNTGELFF; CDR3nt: TGCAGTGCTGGGACTATGAACACCGGGGAGCTGTTTTTT
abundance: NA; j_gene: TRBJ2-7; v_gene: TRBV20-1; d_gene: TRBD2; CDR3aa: CSAGPGGGGDNEQYF; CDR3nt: TGCAGTGCAGGGCCTGGCGGCGGGGGGGACAATGAGCAGTACTTC